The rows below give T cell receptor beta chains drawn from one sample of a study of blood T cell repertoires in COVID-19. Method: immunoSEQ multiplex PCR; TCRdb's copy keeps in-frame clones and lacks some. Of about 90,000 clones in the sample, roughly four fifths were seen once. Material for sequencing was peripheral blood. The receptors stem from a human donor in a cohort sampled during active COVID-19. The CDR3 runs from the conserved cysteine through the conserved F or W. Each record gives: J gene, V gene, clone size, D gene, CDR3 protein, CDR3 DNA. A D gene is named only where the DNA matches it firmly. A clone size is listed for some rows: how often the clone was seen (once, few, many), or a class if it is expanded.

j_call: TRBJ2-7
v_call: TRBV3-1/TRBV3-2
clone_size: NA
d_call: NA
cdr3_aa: CASSQNIYEQYF
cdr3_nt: TGTGCCAGCAGCCAAAATATATACGAGCAGTACTTC

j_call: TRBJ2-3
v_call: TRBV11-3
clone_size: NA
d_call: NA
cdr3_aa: CASSLDQSTDTQYF
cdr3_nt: TGTGCCAGCAGCTTAGATCAGAGCACAGATACGCAGTATTTT

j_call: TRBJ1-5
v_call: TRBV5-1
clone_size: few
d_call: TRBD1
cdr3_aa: CASSLGAGGINQPQHF
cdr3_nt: TGCGCCAGCAGCTTGGGAGCAGGGGGGATCAATCAGCCCCAGCATTTT

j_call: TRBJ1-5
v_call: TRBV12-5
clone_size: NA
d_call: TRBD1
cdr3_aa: CASGQGDSNQPQHF
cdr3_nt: TGTGCTAGTGGCCAGGGGGATAGCAATCAGCCCCAGCATTTT

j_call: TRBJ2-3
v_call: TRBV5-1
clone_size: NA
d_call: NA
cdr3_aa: CASGVTPSTDTQYF
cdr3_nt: TGCGCCAGCGGAGTAACACCGAGCACAGATACGCAGTATTTT

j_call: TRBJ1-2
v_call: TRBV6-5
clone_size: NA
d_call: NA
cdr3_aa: CASSYSVRANYGYTF
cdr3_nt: TGTGCCAGCAGTTACTCGGTCCGAGCTAACTATGGCTACACCTTC

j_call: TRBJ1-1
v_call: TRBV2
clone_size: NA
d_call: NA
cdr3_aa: CASRGARSTTEAFF
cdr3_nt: TGTGCCAGCAGGGGGGCGCGATCGACCACTGAAGCTTTCTTT

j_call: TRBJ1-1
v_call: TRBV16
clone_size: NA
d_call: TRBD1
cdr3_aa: CASSQPLGQGGTEAFF
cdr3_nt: TGTGCCAGCAGCCAACCCCTCGGACAGGGTGGCACTGAAGCTTTCTTT

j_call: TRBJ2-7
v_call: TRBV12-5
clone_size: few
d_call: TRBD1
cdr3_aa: CASGLGGQGTYEQYF
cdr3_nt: TGTGCTAGTGGTTTGGGGGGACAGGGGACCTACGAGCAGTACTTC

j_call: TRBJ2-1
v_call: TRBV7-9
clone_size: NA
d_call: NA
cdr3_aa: CASRGGGPSSYNEQFF
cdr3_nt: TGTGCCAGCAGGGGAGGGGGGCCGAGCTCCTACAATGAGCAGTTCTTC

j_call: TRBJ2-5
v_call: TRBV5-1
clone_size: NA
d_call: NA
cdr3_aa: CASRPDTNQETQYF
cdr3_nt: TGCGCCAGCAGGCCGGACACCAACCAAGAGACCCAGTACTTC

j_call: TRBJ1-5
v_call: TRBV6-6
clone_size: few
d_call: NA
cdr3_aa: CASSYEQPRNQPQHF
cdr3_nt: TGTGCCAGCAGTTACGAGCAGCCGAGGAATCAGCCCCAGCATTTT

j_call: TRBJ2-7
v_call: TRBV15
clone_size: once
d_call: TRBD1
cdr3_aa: CATSRLRTGSSYEQYF
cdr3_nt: TGTGCCACCAGCAGACTTCGGACAGGGAGCTCCTACGAGCAGTACTTC

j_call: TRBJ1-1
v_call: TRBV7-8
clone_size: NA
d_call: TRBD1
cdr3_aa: CASSSYRGPKTEAFF
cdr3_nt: TGTGCCAGCAGCTCTTACAGGGGGCCGAAGACTGAAGCTTTCTTT

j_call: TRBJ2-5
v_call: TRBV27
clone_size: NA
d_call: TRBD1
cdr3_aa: CASSSGTGRGETQYF
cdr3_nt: TGTGCCAGCAGTTCTGGGACAGGGAGAGGAGAGACCCAGTACTTC

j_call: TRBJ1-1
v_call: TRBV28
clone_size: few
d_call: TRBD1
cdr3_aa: CASRGGTVDRKREAFF
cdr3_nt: TGTGCCAGCCGCGGCGGGACAGTAGACCGAAAAAGGGAAGCTTTCTTT

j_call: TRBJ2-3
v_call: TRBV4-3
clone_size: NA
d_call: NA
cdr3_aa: CASSRTTRTDTQYF
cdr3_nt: TGCGCCAGCAGTCGGACTACCCGCACAGATACGCAGTATTTT

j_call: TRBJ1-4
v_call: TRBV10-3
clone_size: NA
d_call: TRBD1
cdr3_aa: CAISGQGEKLFF
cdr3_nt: TGTGCCATCAGTGGACAGGGAGAAAAACTGTTTTTT

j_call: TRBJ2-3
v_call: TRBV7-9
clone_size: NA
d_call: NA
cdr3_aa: CASSGWPRGLSDTQYF
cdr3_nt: TGTGCCAGCAGTGGGTGGCCCAGGGGATTATCGGATACGCAGTATTTT

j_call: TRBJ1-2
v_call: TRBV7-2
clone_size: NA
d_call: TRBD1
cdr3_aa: CASSTQGGKGYGYTF
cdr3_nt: TGTGCCAGCAGCACTCAGGGGGGCAAAGGTTATGGCTACACCTTC

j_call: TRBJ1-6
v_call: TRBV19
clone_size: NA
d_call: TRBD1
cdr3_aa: CASSDRAWALHF
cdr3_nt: TGTGCCAGTAGTGACAGGGCCTGGGCCCTCCACTTT

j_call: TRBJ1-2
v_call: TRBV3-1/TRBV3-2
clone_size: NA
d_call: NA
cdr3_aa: CASSHFEGGRDGYTF
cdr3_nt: TGTGCCAGCAGCCATTTCGAGGGGGGGAGGGATGGCTACACCTTC

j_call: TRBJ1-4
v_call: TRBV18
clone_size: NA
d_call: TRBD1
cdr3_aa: CASSPSAQGAGEKLFF
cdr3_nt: TGTGCCAGCTCACCCAGTGCACAGGGGGCAGGTGAAAAACTGTTTTTT

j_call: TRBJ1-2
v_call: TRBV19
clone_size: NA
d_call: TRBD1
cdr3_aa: CASWDRGRSGYTF
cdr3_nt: TGTGCCAGCTGGGACAGGGGGCGATCCGGCTACACCTTC

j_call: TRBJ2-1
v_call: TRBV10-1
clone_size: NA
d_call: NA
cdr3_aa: CASSRGILYNEQFF
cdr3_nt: TGCGCCAGCAGCAGGGGAATTTTGTACAATGAGCAGTTCTTC

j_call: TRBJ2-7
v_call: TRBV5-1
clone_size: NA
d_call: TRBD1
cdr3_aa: CASSLGQGEVEQYF
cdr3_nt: TGCGCCAGCAGCTTAGGACAGGGAGAAGTCGAGCAGTACTTC

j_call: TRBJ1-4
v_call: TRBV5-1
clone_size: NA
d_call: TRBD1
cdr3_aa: CASSSQGTEKLFF
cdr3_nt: TGCGCCAGCAGCTCACAGGGGACTGAAAAACTGTTTTTT

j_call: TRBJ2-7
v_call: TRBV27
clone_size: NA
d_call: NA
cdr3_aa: CASAQGVARYEQYF
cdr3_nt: TGTGCCAGCGCTCAGGGTGTGGCCCGCTACGAGCAGTACTTC

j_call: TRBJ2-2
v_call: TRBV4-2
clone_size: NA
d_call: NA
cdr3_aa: CASSHNRVTGELFF
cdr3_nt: TGTGCCAGCAGCCACAACAGGGTGACCGGGGAGCTGTTTTTT

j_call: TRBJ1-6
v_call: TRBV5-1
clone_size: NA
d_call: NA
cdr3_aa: CASSLPGPGDSPLHF
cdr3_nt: TGCGCCAGCAGTTTGCCGGGCCCCGGGGATTCACCCCTCCACTTT

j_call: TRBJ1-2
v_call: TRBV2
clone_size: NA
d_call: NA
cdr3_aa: CASSFTVSYTF
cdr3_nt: TGTGCCAGCAGTTTCACAGTGAGCTACACCTTC

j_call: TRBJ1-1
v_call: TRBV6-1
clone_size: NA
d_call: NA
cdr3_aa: CASSERGKIMNTEAFF
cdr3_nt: TGTGCCAGCAGTGAACGGGGTAAGATTATGAACACTGAAGCTTTCTTT

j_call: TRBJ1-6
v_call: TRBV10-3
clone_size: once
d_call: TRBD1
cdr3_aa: CAISPGQGNSPLHF
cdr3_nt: TGTGCCATCAGTCCGGGACAGGGTAATTCACCCCTCCACTTT

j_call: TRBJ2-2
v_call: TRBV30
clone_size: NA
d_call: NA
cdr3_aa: CAWSINTGELFF
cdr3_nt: TGTGCCTGGAGCATCAACACCGGGGAGCTGTTTTTT

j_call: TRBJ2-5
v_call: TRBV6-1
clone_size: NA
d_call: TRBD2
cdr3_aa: CASSDIRAGHQETQYF
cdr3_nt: TGTGCCAGCAGTGACATTAGAGCGGGGCACCAAGAGACCCAGTACTTC

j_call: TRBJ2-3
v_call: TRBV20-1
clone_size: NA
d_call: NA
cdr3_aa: CSARWLDTQYF
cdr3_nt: TGCAGTGCTAGATGGCTAGATACGCAGTATTTT

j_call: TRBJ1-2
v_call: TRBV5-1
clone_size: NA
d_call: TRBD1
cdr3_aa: CASSLVTGTDNYGYTF
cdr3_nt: TGCGCCAGCAGCTTGGTCACCGGGACAGATAACTATGGCTACACCTTC

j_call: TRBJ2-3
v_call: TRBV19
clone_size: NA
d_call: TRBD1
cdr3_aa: CARGDREVTDTQYF
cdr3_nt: TGTGCCAGGGGAGACAGGGAAGTCACAGATACGCAGTATTTT

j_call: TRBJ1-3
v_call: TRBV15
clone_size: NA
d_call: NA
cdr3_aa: CATSRDRLRAGNTIYF
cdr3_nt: TGTGCCACCAGCAGAGATCGATTGAGGGCTGGAAACACCATATATTTT

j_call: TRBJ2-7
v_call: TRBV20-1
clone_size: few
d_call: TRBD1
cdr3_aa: CSASARDRGPYEQYF
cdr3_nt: TGCAGTGCTAGTGCGAGGGACAGGGGACCCTACGAGCAGTACTTC